Here is one TCR beta chain with its context. Its antigen is unknown. These data are taken from a study of cytomegalovirus exposure and HLA in healthy donors. Study background: The study placed approximately 78% of its roughly 410 genotyped donors in the Caucasian-associated ancestry cluster.

While unrecorded immune exposures were likely, the donors were nominally healthy when sampled. V was shortened by 6 bases and J by 10 bases, with 16 bases between the two germline ends. Per germline, CDR1 MNHNS and CDR2 SASEGT. The CDR3 has 12 residues. Findings and limits, study-wide: Sequencing had likely introduced a cluster of highly shared sequence variants as an artifact.

The study ran its PCR with 60 Vbeta and 13 Jbeta primers. As processed by the authors: Later analysis identified 80 million to 90 million unique TCR beta chains, approximately 11 million shared. Only in-frame clones appear in the TCRdb table, and some are missing; sequencing was by immunoSEQ multiplex PCR. V, J and clone size reflect that table, while D and trimming were determined from the DNA. The profile shows about 200,000 clones, around 80% of them singletons. V and J are TRBV6-1 and TRBJ2-7, with a possible D match to TRBD1 (5 bases). The source of this sequence is a male donor in good health and CMV-seronegative. Sequencing was done on a sample of PBMCs. CDR3: CASRVTDVEQYF. CDR3 DNA sequence: TGTGCCAGCAGGGTGACAGACGTTGAACAGTACTTC.